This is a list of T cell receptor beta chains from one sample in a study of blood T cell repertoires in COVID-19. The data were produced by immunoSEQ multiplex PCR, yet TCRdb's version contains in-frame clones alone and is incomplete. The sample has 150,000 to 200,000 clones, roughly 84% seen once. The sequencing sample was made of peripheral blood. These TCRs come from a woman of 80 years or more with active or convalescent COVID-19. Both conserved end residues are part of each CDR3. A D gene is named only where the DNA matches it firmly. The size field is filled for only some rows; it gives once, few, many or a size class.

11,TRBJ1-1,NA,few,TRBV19,TGTGCCAGTAGTTCGGGGAGGGAAGCTTTCTTT,CASSSGREAFF
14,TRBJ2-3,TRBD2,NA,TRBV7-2,TGTGCCAGCAGCTTAGCGCGGGCGGGGGGGCCTGAGTATTTT,CASSLARAGGPEYF
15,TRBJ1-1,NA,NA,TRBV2,TGTGCCAGCAGTGAAGTAGGTAACAGTTACACTGAAGCTTTCTTT,CASSEVGNSYTEAFF
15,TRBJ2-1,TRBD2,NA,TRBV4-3,TGCGCCAGCAGCCAAGCCCTAGCGGGGGTAATTGAGCAGTTCTTC,CASSQALAGVIEQFF
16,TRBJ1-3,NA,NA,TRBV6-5,TGTGCCAGCAGTTCGAGTTCAGGCGTCTCGGGAAACACCATATATTTT,CASSSSSGVSGNTIYF
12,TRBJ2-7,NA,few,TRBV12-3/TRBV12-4,TGTGCCAGCACCACCCTGGGGGCCGAGCAGTACTTC,CASTTLGAEQYF
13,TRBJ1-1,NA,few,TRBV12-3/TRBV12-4,TGTGCCAGCAGTTGGGCAGGGAACACTGAAGCTTTCTTT,CASSWAGNTEAFF
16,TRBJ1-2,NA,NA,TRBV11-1,TGTGCCAGCAGCTTATCTGGGGGCGCGATGATTAGCGGCTACACCTTC,CASSLSGGAMISGYTF
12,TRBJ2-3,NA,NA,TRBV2,TGTGCCAGCACCCCTGGGGGGGATACGCAGTATTTT,CASTPGGDTQYF
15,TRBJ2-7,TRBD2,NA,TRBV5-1,TGCGCCAGCAGCCCCGCGGGACTACTGCGCTACGAGCAGTACTTC,CASSPAGLLRYEQYF
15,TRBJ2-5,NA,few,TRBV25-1,TGTGCCAGCAGTGAATTCCGGGGGGCCGGGGAGACCCAGTACTTC,CASSEFRGAGETQYF
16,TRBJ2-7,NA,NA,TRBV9,TGTGCCAGCAGCCCCGAGAGTGGCCACGGGGCCTACGAGCAGTACTTC,CASSPESGHGAYEQYF
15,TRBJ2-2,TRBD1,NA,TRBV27,TGTGCCAGCAGTCCGGACAGGGAGAACACCGGGGAGCTGTTTTTT,CASSPDRENTGELFF
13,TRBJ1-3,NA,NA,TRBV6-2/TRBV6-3,TGTGCCAGCAGTTCTGTAAATGGAAACACCATATATTTT,CASSSVNGNTIYF
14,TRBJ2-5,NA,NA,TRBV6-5,TGTGCCAGCAGTTACTCAGGGGGTGAGGAGACCCAGTACTTC,CASSYSGGEETQYF
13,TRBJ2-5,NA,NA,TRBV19,TGTGCCAGTAGTTTGGGACTCCAAGAGACCCAGTACTTC,CASSLGLQETQYF
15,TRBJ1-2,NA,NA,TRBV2,TGTGCCAGCAGTGGCAGCAGAGGGTTGTATTCTGGCTACACCTTC,CASSGSRGLYSGYTF
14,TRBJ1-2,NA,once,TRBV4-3,TGCGCCAGCAGCCAAGGCACTTATAACTATGGCTACACCTTC,CASSQGTYNYGYTF
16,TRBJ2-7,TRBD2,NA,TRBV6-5,TGTGCCAGCAGTTTCGCCGGGACTAGCGGTTACTACGAGCAGTACTTC,CASSFAGTSGYYEQYF
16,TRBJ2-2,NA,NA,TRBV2,TGTGCCAGCACTGCCGCACAGGGCATTCGCACCGGGGAGCTGTTTTTT,CASTAAQGIRTGELFF
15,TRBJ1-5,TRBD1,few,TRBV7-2,TGTGCCAGCAGCGGGACAGGAGGAATCAATCAGCCCCAGCATTTT,CASSGTGGINQPQHF
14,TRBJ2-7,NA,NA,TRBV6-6,TGTGCCAGCAGGTTCCAGGACACCTCCTACGAGCAGTACTTC,CASRFQDTSYEQYF
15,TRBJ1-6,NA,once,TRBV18,TGTGCCAGCTCATTAAGCGCAGGGAATAATTCACCCCTCCACTTT,CASSLSAGNNSPLHF
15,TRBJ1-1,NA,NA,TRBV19,TGTGCCAGTGGGATGGGAGGCAACATGAACACTGAAGCTTTCTTT,CASGMGGNMNTEAFF
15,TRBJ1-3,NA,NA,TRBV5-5,TGTGCCAGCAGCTTGGTCAGTGTATCTGGAAACACCATATATTTT,CASSLVSVSGNTIYF
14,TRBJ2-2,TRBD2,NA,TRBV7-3,TGTGCCAGCAGGATTACGGGGGGCACCGGGGAGCTGTTTTTT,CASRITGGTGELFF
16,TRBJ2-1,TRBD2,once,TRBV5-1,TGCGCCAGCAGCTCCTCTAGCGGGGGGGCCAAGAATGAGCAGTTCTTC,CASSSSSGGAKNEQFF